These 31 T cell receptor beta chains came from one sample sequenced in a study of spatial heterogeneity in lung cancer. Regarding the study as a whole: The study found that expanded intratumoral alpha and beta TCR counts tracked tumor mutation counts.

TCRdb used MiXCR to reprocess the 5' RACE reads, holding one entry per CDR3 protein. The sample includes roughly 16,000 distinct CDR3 sequences, 6.2% seen only once; the top ten take around 6.5%. No antigens are known for them. Time point indicated: sample taken at primary tumor resection. The material sequenced was lung tumor tissue, taken at surgery. These TCRs come from a male donor with early-stage non-small cell lung cancer.

This clonotype was observed at least ten times. Within a library made for alpha chains, this beta chain is off target, and its count is uninformative. V gene TRBV6-1 combines with J gene TRBJ2-7; D not certain. V lost 5 bases, J lost 4 bases, and 9 bases lay in between. Looked up from germline, CDR1 is MNHNS and CDR2 is SASEGT. The CDR3 is made up of 12 amino acids. Here the CDR3 DNA reads TGTGCCAGCAGTCCTAAATTTTACGAGCAGTACTTC. It yields the protein CASSPKFYEQYF.

This clonotype showed up many times. The library was prepared for alpha chains; this beta chain is a stray read, so its frequency means little. The V gene is TRBV7-6, the J gene TRBJ2-3, with TRBD2 as a possible D gene (5 bases). The CDR3 covers 14 residues. With 4 bases removed from V and 1 base from J, the gap between germline ends came to 9 bases. CDR1 and CDR2 (germline): SGHVS, FNYEAQ. CDR3 in DNA: TGTGCCAGCAGCTCGTCCGGGGGCACAGATACGCAGTATTTT. It specifies CASSSSGGTDTQYF.

As regards this clonotype: This beta chain is an unintended read in a library built for alpha chains; its size means little. DNA for the CDR3: TGTGCCAGCAGTTTAGGGGGTGGTGGAAACACCATATATTTT. It translates to CASSLGGGGNTIYF. The J gene is TRBJ1-3, the V gene TRBV12-3 or TRBV12-4, with unresolved D. Trimming took off 1 base at V and 3 bases at J, with 7 bases between the two ends. The CDR3 runs to 14 residues.

This clonotype was recorded at least ten times. This beta chain lies outside the target of a library built for alpha chains; its clone size means little. The chain is built from TRBV5-1 and TRBJ1-2; TRBD1 aligns across 8 bases. The CDR3 is 14 residues long. The germline V gene encodes CDR1 SGHRS and CDR2 YFSETQ. Germline trimming cut 4 bases from V and 0 bases from J; bases unmatched to any gene: 2. This CDR3 reads CASSPQGANYGYTF. In DNA form, the CDR3 reads TGCGCCAGCAGCCCACAGGGGGCTAACTATGGCTACACCTTC.

This clonotype is judged medium-sized (0.01 to 0.1%). For a library built for alpha chains, this beta chain is a stray read; little rests on its size. V usage is TRBV12-3 or TRBV12-4 and J usage is TRBJ2-2; D tentatively fits TRBD1 or TRBD2 (5 bases each). Deletions cut 6 bases from V and 0 bases from J, with 14 bases between. This CDR3 spans 16 amino acids. Here the CDR3 reads CASRPGAGANTGELFF. The CDR3 nucleotides are TGTGCCAGCAGGCCCGGGGCAGGCGCGAACACCGGGGAGCTGTTTTTT.

This clonotype was counted at least ten times. This beta chain is a stray sequence in a library constructed for alpha chains; its clone size is not meaningful. J is TRBJ1-1 and V is TRBV5-1; D may be TRBD1 (6 bases). Germline lookup yields CDR1 SGHRS and CDR2 YFSETQ. This CDR3 has 14 amino acids. V lost 3 bases and J lost 2, with 11 bases in between. The CDR3 DNA reads TGCGCCAGCAGCTCCCGACAGGCCAACACTGAAGCTTTCTTT. This sequence encodes CASSSRQANTEAFF. Using reference TRBV5-1 and TRBJ1-1 for the parts outside the CDR3, the full variable domain is KAGVTQTPRYLIKTRGQQVTLSCSPISGHRSVSWYQQTPGQGLQFLFEYFSETQRNKGNFPGRFSGRQFSNSRSEMNVSTLELGDSALYLCASSSRQANTEAFFGQGTRLTVV.

At least ten counts were recorded for this clonotype. This beta chain turned up in a library designed for alpha chains; as an off-target read, its abundance says little. The DNA for the CDR3 is TGTGCCAGCAGTTTAGTAGGGGGGTTAAAAGGTCAGCCCCAGCATTTT. It codes for CASSLVGGLKGQPQHF. The J gene is TRBJ1-5, the V gene TRBV27, with TRBD1 as a possible D gene (6 bases). The CDR3 is 16 amino acids. From germline, CDR1 is MNHEY and CDR2 SMNVEV (reference sequence). Trimming left V 2 bases short and J 6 bases short, with 17 bases between.

This clonotype was recorded many times. This beta chain appears as a stray read in a library generated for alpha chains; its size is not informative. The CDR3 region is CASSQGAIFTGELFF. In DNA, the CDR3 is TGCGCCAGCAGTCAAGGGGCTATATTCACCGGGGAGCTGTTTTTT. The chain combines TRBV10-2 with TRBJ2-2, with D perhaps TRBD1 (5 bases). V gave up 5 bases and J gave up 4 bases, with 14 bases separating them. Germline lookup yields CDR1 WSHSY and CDR2 SAAADI. CDR3 size: 15 residues.

This clonotype came up many times. This beta chain came through as a stray read in a library set up for alpha chains, and its size says little. V usage is TRBV24-1 and J usage is TRBJ2-3; 11 nucleotides agree with TRBD2. Germline V lookup: CDR1 KGHDR, CDR2 SFDVKD. V gave up 4 bases and J gave up 11 bases; unmatched junction bases: 1. The CDR3 contains 12 residues. CDR3 loop: CATSDGLAGQYF. In nucleotides, the CDR3 is TGTGCCACCAGTGACGGACTAGCGGGGCAGTATTTT.

With respect to this clonotype: In a library made to pick up alpha chains, this beta chain is a stray read with a size that means little. This chain uses TRBV7-9 with TRBJ2-7; D is undetermined. CDR1 and CDR2 from the germline V gene are SEHNR and FQNEAQ (reference sequence). The CDR3 contains 12 residues. Deletions cut 5 bases from V and 2 bases from J, with 7 bases between. The CDR3 DNA reads TGTGCCAGCAGCCCCGACCCCTACGAGCAGTACTTC. Its protein is CASSPDPYEQYF.

By proportion, this clonotype is medium-sized. Because the library targeted alpha chains, this beta chain is an off-target read whose size means little. The V and J genes are TRBV13 and TRBJ1-2; D not certain. Per germline, CDR1 PRHDT and CDR2 FYEKMQ (reference sequence). V dropped 3 bases and J dropped 0 bases, with 8 bases sitting between them. CDR3 length equals 14 residues. The CDR3: CASSFWQANYGYTF. The DNA for the CDR3 is TGTGCCAGCAGCTTCTGGCAGGCTAACTATGGCTACACCTTC.

The table lists this clonotype with many counts. This beta chain is an unintended read in a library built for alpha chains; its size means little. The chain links TRBV18 to TRBJ2-1; no clear D. Germline assignment: CDR1 KGHSH and CDR2 LQKENI. The V gene lost 3 bases and the J gene lost 4 bases, with 4 bases spanning the gap. This CDR3 has 12 residues. The CDR3 loop is CASSPDYNEQFF. CDR3 nucleotides: TGTGCCAGCTCACCCGATTACAATGAGCAGTTCTTC.

A remark on this clonotype: This beta chain is a stray read from a library made for alpha chains; its abundance is not meaningful. The chain recombines TRBV5-1 with TRBJ2-2; TRBD2 matches at 7 bases. The V gene's germline CDR1 is SGHRS and CDR2 YFSETQ. The length of the CDR3 is 13 residues. V was pared by 4 bases and J by 7 bases, with 4 bases of the junction left unmatched. CDR3 region: CASSGEGHGELFF. CDR3 DNA sequence: TGCGCCAGCAGCGGGGAGGGCCACGGGGAGCTGTTTTTT.

In this sample, this clonotype turned up many times. The size of this beta chain means little, since it is a stray read in a library made for alpha chains. The chain employs TRBV5-1 and TRBJ2-5; TRBD2 is a possible D gene (5 bases). The germline CDR1 and CDR2 sequences are SGHRS and YFSETQ. The length of the CDR3 is 16 residues. V lost 3 bases to trimming and J lost 5 bases, with 20 bases between them. The CDR3, as DNA: TGCGCCAGCAGCTCGGGGAGTCTACCTCGAGGGGAGACCCAGTACTTC. This translates into CASSSGSLPRGETQYF.

This clonotype was detected ten times or more. This beta chain is an unintended read in a library built for alpha chains; its size means little. The rearrangement uses TRBV7-9 and TRBJ2-3; 7 bases fit TRBD1. The CDR3 has 14 residues. V lost 4 bases to trimming and J lost 6 bases; unmatched junction nucleotides: 7. Per germline, CDR1 SEHNR and CDR2 FQNEAQ (reference sequence). CDR3 in amino acids: CASSSTGARDTQYF. In DNA form, the CDR3 reads TGTGCCAGCAGCTCCACAGGGGCGCGGGATACGCAGTATTTT. The complete variable domain, with remaining parts taken from reference TRBV7-9 and TRBJ2-3, reads DTGVSQNPRHKITKRGQNVTFRCDPISEHNRLYWYRQTLGQGPEFLTYFQNEAQLEKSRLLSDRFSAERPKGSFSTLEIQRTEQGDSAMYLCASSSTGARDTQYFGPGTRLTVL.

Only a few counts were recorded for this clonotype. A library made for alpha chains picked up this beta chain off target, so its size means little. The chain carries TRBV4-1 and TRBJ1-4; 8 nucleotides agree with TRBD1. The ends lost 4 bases at V and 6 bases at J; junction bases unmatched: 13. Germline V gene sequence: CDR1 MGHRA, CDR2 YSYEKL. The CDR3 is 17 amino acids. DNA of the CDR3: TGCGCCAGCAGCCCACGGACAGGGTTCGTAGGGGATGAAAAACTGTTTTTT. Translated, it gives CASSPRTGFVGDEKLFF.

This clonotype has ten or more counts. Being off target in a library aimed at alpha chains, this beta chain has a size of little meaning. The rearrangement uses TRBV7-2 and TRBJ1-1; D remains unclear. Trimming removed 3 bases from V and 2 bases from J, with 13 bases in between. The length of the CDR3 is 15 residues. Germline-derived CDR1 and CDR2 are SGHTA and FQGNSA. CDR3 DNA sequence: TGTGCCAGCAGCTTCTTCAATGGCAGAAACACTGAAGCTTTCTTT. The encoded protein is CASSFFNGRNTEAFF. The whole variable domain, remainder taken from reference TRBV7-2 and TRBJ1-1, is GAGVSQSPSNKVTEKGKDVELRCDPISGHTALYWYRQSLGQGLEFLIYFQGNSAPDKSGLPSDRFSAERTGGSVSTLTIQRTQQEDSAVYLCASSFFNGRNTEAFFGQGTRLTVV.

This clonotype showed up just a few times. This beta chain represents an off-target read in a library built for alpha chains; its size is of limited meaning. This chain uses TRBV20-1 with TRBJ2-1; D uncertain. Per germline, CDR1 DFQATT and CDR2 SNEGSKA (reference sequence). V lost 3 bases to trimming and J lost 9 bases, with 12 bases between them. This CDR3 is 12 amino acids long. In nucleotides, the CDR3 is TGCAGTGCTAGGATGGTAGACGCTGAGCAGTTCTTC. Protein: CSARMVDAEQFF.

The sample holds many counts of this clonotype. Found in a library prepared for alpha chains, this beta chain is an off-target read, and its abundance has little meaning. The rearrangement joins TRBV6-5 to TRBJ1-1; D is perhaps TRBD1 (6 bases). This CDR3 is built from 15 residues. With 4 bases removed from V and 4 bases from J, the gap between germline ends came to 16 bases. CDR1 MNHEY and CDR2 SVGAGI come from the germline V gene. CDR3 nucleotide sequence: TGTGCCAGCAGTTCTCATCAGGGGAGGGCCACTGAAGCTTTCTTT. Protein sequence: CASSSHQGRATEAFF.

In regard to this clonotype: Since it is a stray read in a library aimed at alpha chains, this beta chain has a size that is not meaningful. The CDR3 sequence: CSASEGANYGYTF. The CDR3 coding sequence is TGCAGTGCTAGCGAGGGAGCTAACTATGGCTACACCTTC. The chain has TRBV20-1 and TRBJ1-2, with no clear D. There are 13 residues in the CDR3. V was cut by 3 bases and J by 0 bases, with 8 bases left in between. Germline CDR1 reads DFQATT; CDR2 reads SNEGSKA (reference sequence).

This clonotype is categorized as medium-sized. A library prepared for alpha chains yielded this beta chain as an off-target read; its size is of little meaning. The chain recombines TRBV29-1 with TRBJ1-2, with D maybe TRBD1 (5 bases). CDR3 length: 13 amino acids. Germline V gene lookup returns CDR1 SQVTM and CDR2 ANQGSEA. With 2 bases removed from V and 6 bases from J, the gap between germline ends came to 13 bases. The CDR3 DNA reads as TGCAGCGTTGAAAACCCTGTGACAGATGGCTACACCTTC. Its translation is CSVENPVTDGYTF. The variable domain in full, completed from reference TRBV29-1 and TRBJ1-2, reads SAVISQKPSRDICQRGTSLTIQCQVDSQVTMMFWYRQQPGQSLTLIATANQGSEATYESGFVIDKFPISRPNLTFSTLTVSNMSPEDSSIYLCSVENPVTDGYTFGSGTRLTVV.

This clonotype was recorded at least ten times. Since it is a stray read in a library aimed at alpha chains, this beta chain has a size that is not meaningful. As DNA, the CDR3 is TGTGCCAGCAGCCAGAACCGGGACAGCTATGGCTACACCTTC. Encoded protein: CASSQNRDSYGYTF. V usage is TRBV14 and J usage is TRBJ1-2; 7 nucleotides align to TRBD1. The J segment lost 4 bases and the V segment lost 3 bases, leaving 5 bases of the junction unmatched. Germline assignment: CDR1 SGHDN and CDR2 FVKESK. The CDR3 is 14 amino acids.

The table lists this clonotype with many counts. Being off target in a library aimed at alpha chains, this beta chain has a size of little meaning. The V call is TRBV5-6, the J call TRBJ2-7; TRBD1 matches 7 bases. Germline CDR1 is SGHDT and CDR2 is YYEEEE. V lost 6 bases, J lost 2 bases, and 5 bases stayed unmatched. CDR3 length: 13 amino acids. The DNA of the CDR3 is TGTGCCAGCAACTCCCAGGGGGCCTACGAGCAGTACTTC. Protein product: CASNSQGAYEQYF.

About this clonotype: For a library built for alpha chains, this beta chain is a stray read; little rests on its size. The chain combines TRBV29-1 with TRBJ2-7; 7 nucleotides line up with TRBD1. This CDR3 region has 12 residues. Germline values: CDR1 SQVTM, CDR2 ANQGSEA. V trimming: 8 bases; J trimming: 3 bases; junction bases outside the gene matches: 7. The CDR3 DNA sequence: TGCAGCACCAGGACAGGACACTACGAGCAGTACTTC. Amino acids: CSTRTGHYEQYF.

This clonotype showed up many times. Within a library made for alpha chains, this beta chain is off target, and its count is uninformative. V usage is TRBV29-1 and J usage is TRBJ2-3; D gene unclear. Trimming cost V 0 bases and J 8 bases, with 6 bases left between them. The length of the CDR3 is 11 residues. Germline loops: CDR1 SQVTM, CDR2 ANQGSEA. The CDR3 reads CSVEDGPTQYF. CDR3 nucleotides: TGCAGCGTTGAAGATGGTCCTACGCAGTATTTT.

On this clonotype: This beta chain is an off-target read within a library intended for alpha chains, so its frequency means little. The chain is built from TRBV7-2 and TRBJ1-2; D is possibly TRBD1 (6 bases). This CDR3 contains 13 residues. The germline gives CDR1 SGHTA, CDR2 FQGNSA. V gave up 3 bases and J gave up 6 bases, with 11 bases separating them. For the CDR3, the DNA is TGTGCCAGCAGCTTGGCAGGGGAGCATGGCTACACCTTC. Protein product: CASSLAGEHGYTF.

At least ten counts were recorded for this clonotype. This beta chain turned up in a library designed for alpha chains; as an off-target read, its abundance says little. The chain carries TRBV3-1 and TRBJ2-3, with unresolved D. Between the trimmed V and J ends, which lost 1 base and 4 bases, there was a span of 12 bases. There are 15 residues in the CDR3. Germline CDR1 reads LGHDT; CDR2 reads YNNKEL (reference sequence). The CDR3 loop is CASSQGPLRADTQYF. The CDR3 DNA reads as TGTGCCAGCAGCCAAGGACCCTTACGGGCAGATACGCAGTATTTT.

This clonotype was observed many times. This beta chain came through as a stray read in a library set up for alpha chains, and its size says little. The rearrangement joins TRBV20-1 to TRBJ1-1; D gene uncertain. The CDR3 loop spans 13 amino acids. Deletions cut 6 bases from V and 0 bases from J, with 11 bases between. Germline CDR1 reads DFQATT; CDR2 reads SNEGSKA (reference sequence). The CDR3 spells CSAPKEVNTEAFF. CDR3 bases: TGCAGTGCCCCCAAGGAAGTGAACACTGAAGCTTTCTTT.

This clonotype was seen many times. This beta chain slipped into a library made for alpha chains as a stray read, so its size is not meaningful. The chain joins TRBV5-6 to TRBJ1-1; unclear D gene. This CDR3 is 11 amino acids long. The germline V and J ends were trimmed by 1 base and 5 bases, with 3 bases remaining between them. Germline V lookup: CDR1 SGHDT, CDR2 YYEEEE. CDR3 nucleotide sequence: TGTGCCAGCAGCTTGCGGACTGAAGCTTTCTTT. Translation gives CASSLRTEAFF.

In this sample, this clonotype turned up many times. The library was designed around alpha chains, so this beta chain is a stray read whose abundance carries little weight. V usage is TRBV20-1 and J usage is TRBJ1-1, with D tentatively TRBD1 (5 bases). V was cut by 5 bases and J by 0 bases, with 10 bases left in between. In germline, CDR1 is DFQATT, CDR2 SNEGSKA (reference sequence). The CDR3 contains 13 residues. The DNA for the CDR3 is TGCAGTGCTGATGGGGGGGTGAACACTGAAGCTTTCTTT. Translating gives CSADGGVNTEAFF.

Remarks on this clonotype: A library made for alpha chains picked up this beta chain off target, so its size means little. V gene TRBV11-2 combines with J gene TRBJ2-3, with a possible D match to TRBD2 (5 bases). Trimming took 0 bases from V and 7 from J, leaving 11 bases between them. The CDR3 sequence is 14 residues long. Germline V gene lookup returns CDR1 SGHAT and CDR2 FQNNGV. The CDR3 coding sequence is TGTGCCAGCAGCTTAGAGGGCAGGACTCATACGCAGTATTTT. Its translation is CASSLEGRTHTQYF.